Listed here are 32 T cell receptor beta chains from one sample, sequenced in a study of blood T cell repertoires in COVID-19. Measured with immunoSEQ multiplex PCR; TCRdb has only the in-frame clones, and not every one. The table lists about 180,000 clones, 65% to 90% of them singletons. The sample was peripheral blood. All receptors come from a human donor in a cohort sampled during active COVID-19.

CDR3 bases: TGTGCTAGTGGTTTTGACGGACACTACGAGCAGTACTTC. It specifies CASGFDGHYEQYF. The rearrangement joins TRBV12-5 to TRBJ2-7; D is possibly TRBD1 (5 bases). Between the trimmed V and J ends, which lost 3 bases and 3 bases, there was a span of 9 bases. The CDR3 has 13 residues. Germline assignment: CDR1 LGHNT and CDR2 FRNRAP.

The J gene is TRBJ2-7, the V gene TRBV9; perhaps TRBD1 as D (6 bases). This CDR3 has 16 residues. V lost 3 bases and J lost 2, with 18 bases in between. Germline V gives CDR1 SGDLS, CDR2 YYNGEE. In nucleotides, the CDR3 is TGTGCCAGCAGCGCGACAGGTCAAGTAGGGGCCTACGAGCAGTACTTC. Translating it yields CASSATGQVGAYEQYF.

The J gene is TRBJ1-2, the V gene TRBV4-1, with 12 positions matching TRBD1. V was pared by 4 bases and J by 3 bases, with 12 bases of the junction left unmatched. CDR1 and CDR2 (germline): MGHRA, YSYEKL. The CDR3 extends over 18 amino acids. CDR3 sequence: CASSPYAGTGGEDYGYTF. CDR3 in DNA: TGCGCCAGCAGCCCATACGCCGGGACAGGGGGCGAGGACTATGGCTACACCTTC.

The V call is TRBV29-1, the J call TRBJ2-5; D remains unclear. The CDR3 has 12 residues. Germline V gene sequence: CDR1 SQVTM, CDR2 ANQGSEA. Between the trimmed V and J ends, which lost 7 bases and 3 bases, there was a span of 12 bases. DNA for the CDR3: TGCAGCGGAGCCAGTGACAAAGAGACCCAGTACTTC. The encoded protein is CSGASDKETQYF. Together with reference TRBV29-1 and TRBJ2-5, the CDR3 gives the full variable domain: SAVISQKPSRDICQRGTSLTIQCQVDSQVTMMFWYRQQPGQSLTLIATANQGSEATYESGFVIDKFPISRPNLTFSTLTVSNMSPEDSSIYLCSGASDKETQYFGPGTRLLVL.

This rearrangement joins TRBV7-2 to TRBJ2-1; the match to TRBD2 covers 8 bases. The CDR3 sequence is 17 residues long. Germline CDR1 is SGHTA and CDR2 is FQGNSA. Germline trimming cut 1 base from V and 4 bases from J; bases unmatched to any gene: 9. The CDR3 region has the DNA TGTGCCAGCAGCTTAGGGGGCCAGCGGGGGAAATACAATGAGCAGTTCTTC. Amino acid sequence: CASSLGGQRGKYNEQFF.

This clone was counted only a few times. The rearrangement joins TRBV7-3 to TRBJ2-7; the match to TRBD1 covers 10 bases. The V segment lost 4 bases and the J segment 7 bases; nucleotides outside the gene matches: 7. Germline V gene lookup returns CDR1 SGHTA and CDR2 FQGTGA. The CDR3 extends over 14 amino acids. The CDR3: CASSSTGGEVEQYF. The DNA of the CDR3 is TGTGCCAGCAGCTCGACAGGGGGCGAAGTTGAGCAGTACTTC. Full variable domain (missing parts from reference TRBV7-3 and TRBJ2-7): GAGVSQTPSNKVTEKGKYVELRCDPISGHTALYWYRQSLGQGPEFLIYFQGTGAADDSGLPNDRFFAVRPEGSVSTLKIQRTERGDSAVYLCASSSTGGEVEQYFGPGTRLTVT.

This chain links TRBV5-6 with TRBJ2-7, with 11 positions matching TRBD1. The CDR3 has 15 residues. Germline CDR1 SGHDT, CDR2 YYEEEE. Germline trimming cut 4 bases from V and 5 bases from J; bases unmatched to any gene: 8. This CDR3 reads CASSVRDRGRDEQYF. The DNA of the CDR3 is TGTGCCAGCAGCGTCCGGGACAGGGGGAGAGACGAGCAGTACTTC.

CDR3 nucleotide sequence: TGTGCCAGCAGCCACAGTGCTGGAAACACCATATATTTT. The encoded protein is CASSHSAGNTIYF. This chain joins TRBV11-3 and TRBJ1-3; D gene ambiguous. This CDR3 comprises 13 residues. Trimming stripped 5 bases from V and 2 bases from J, with 7 bases between. Germline V gene data show CDR1 as SGHNT and CDR2 as YENEEA.

As DNA, the CDR3 is TGTGCCAGTAGTGTCACAGGGAATCAGCCCCAGCATTTT. This encodes CASSVTGNQPQHF. The V and J genes are TRBV19 and TRBJ1-5; maybe TRBD1 (6 bases). Germline V CDR1 and CDR2: LNHDA, SQIVND (reference sequence). Trimming shortened V by 5 bases and J by 4 bases, and 9 bases separated the two germline ends. The CDR3 is 13 amino acids.

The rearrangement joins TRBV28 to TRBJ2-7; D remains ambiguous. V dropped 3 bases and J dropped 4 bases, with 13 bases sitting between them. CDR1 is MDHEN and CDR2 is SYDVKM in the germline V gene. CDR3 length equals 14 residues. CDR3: CASSFGLSVYEQYF. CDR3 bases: TGTGCCAGCAGTTTCGGGTTAAGTGTGTACGAGCAGTACTTC.

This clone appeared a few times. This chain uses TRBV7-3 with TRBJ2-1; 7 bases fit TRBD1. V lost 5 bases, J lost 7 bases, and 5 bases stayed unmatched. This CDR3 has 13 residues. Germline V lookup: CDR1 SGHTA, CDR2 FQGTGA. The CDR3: CASSPGTDNEQFF. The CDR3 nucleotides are TGTGCCAGCAGCCCCGGGACAGATAATGAGCAGTTCTTC.

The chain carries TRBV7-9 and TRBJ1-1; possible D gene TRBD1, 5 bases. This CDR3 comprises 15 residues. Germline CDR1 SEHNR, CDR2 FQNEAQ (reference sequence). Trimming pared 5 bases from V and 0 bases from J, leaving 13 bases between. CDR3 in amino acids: CASSPGPYLNTEAFF. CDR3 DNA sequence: TGTGCCAGCAGCCCAGGGCCATATCTGAACACTGAAGCTTTCTTT.

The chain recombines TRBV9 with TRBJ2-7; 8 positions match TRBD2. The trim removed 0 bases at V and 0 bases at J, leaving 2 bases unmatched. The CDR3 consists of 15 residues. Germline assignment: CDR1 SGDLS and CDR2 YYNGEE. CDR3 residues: CASSVGGGYSYEQYF. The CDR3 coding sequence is TGTGCCAGCAGCGTAGGCGGGGGGTACTCCTACGAGCAGTACTTC.

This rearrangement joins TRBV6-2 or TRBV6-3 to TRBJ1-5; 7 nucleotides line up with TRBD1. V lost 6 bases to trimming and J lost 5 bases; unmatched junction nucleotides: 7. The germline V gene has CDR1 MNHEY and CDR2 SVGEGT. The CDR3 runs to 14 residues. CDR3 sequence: CASSSDRYYQPQHF. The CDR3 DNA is TGTGCCAGCAGCTCGGACAGGTACTATCAGCCCCAGCATTTT.

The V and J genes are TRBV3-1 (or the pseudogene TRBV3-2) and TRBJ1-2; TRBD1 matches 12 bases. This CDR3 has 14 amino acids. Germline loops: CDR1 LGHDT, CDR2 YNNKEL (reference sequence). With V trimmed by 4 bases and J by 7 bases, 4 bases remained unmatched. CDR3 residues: CASSLGTGGGGYTF. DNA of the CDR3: TGTGCCAGCAGCCTTGGGACAGGGGGCGGTGGCTACACCTTC.

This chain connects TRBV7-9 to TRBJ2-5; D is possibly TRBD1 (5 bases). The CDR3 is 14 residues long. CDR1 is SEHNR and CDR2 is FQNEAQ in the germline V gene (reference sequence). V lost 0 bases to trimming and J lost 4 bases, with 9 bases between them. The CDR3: CASSLAVRVETQYF. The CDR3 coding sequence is TGTGCCAGCAGCTTAGCCGTCAGGGTAGAGACCCAGTACTTC. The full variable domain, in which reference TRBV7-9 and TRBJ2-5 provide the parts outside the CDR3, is DTGVSQNPRHKITKRGQNVTFRCDPISEHNRLYWYRQTLGQGPEFLTYFQNEAQLEKSRLLSDRFSAERPKGSFSTLEIQRTEQGDSAMYLCASSLAVRVETQYFGPGTRLLVL.

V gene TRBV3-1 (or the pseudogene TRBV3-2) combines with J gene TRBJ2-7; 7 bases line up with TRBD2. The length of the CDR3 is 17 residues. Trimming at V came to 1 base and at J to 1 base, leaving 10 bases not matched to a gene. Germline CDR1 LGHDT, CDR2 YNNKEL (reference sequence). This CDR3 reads CASSQGGGGVASYEQYF. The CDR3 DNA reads TGTGCCAGCAGCCAAGGTGGCGGGGGTGTCGCTTCCTACGAGCAGTACTTC.

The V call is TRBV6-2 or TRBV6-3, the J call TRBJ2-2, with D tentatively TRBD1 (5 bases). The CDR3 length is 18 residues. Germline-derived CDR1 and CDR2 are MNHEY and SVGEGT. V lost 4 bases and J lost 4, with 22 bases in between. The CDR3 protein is CASSSTHRLMASTGELFF. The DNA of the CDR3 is TGTGCCAGCAGTTCGACCCACAGGCTAATGGCGAGCACCGGGGAGCTGTTTTTT.

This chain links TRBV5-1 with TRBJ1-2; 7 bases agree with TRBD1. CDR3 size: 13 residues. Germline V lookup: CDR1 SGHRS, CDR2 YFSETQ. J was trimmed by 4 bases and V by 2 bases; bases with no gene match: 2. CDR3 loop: CASSFGTAYGYTF. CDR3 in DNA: TGCGCCAGCAGCTTTGGGACAGCCTATGGCTACACCTTC.

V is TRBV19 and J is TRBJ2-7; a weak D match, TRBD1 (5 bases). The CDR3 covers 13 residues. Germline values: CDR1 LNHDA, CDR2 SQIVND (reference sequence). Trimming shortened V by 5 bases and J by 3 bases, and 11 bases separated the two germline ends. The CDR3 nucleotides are TGTGCCAGTAGTGGACACGGTCTCTACGAGCAGTACTTC. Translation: CASSGHGLYEQYF.

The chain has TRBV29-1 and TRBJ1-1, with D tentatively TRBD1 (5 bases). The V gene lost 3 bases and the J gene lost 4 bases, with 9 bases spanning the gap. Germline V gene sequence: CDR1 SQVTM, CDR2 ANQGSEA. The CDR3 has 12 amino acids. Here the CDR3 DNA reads TGCAGCGTTGAGGGGCTGAGCACTGAAGCTTTCTTT. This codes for CSVEGLSTEAFF.

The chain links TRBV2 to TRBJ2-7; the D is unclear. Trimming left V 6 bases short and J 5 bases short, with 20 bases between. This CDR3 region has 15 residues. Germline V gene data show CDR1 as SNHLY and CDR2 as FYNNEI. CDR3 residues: CASSHDTSSNHEQYF. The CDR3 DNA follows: TGTGCCAGCAGCCACGACACATCCTCTAACCACGAGCAGTACTTC.

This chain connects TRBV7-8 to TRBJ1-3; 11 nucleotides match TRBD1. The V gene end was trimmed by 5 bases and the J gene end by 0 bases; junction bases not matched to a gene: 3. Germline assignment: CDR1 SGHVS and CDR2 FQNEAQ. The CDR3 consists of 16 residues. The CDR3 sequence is CASSLGTGGSGNTIYF. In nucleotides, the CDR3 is TGTGCCAGCAGCCTGGGGACAGGGGGCTCTGGAAACACCATATATTTT.

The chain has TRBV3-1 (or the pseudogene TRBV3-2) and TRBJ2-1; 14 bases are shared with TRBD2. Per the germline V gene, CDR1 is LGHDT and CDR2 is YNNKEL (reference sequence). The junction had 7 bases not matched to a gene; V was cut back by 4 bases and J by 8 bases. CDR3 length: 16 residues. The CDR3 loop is CASSPLGTSGSYEQFF. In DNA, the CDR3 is TGTGCCAGCAGCCCACTCGGGACTAGCGGGAGCTATGAGCAGTTCTTC.

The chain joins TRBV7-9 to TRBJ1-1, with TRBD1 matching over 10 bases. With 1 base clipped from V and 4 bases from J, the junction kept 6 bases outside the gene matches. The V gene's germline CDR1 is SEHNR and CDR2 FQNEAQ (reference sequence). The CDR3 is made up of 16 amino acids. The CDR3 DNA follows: TGTGCCAGCAGCTTAGGCGGGACAGGGGCATTCACTGAAGCTTTCTTT. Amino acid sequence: CASSLGGTGAFTEAFF.

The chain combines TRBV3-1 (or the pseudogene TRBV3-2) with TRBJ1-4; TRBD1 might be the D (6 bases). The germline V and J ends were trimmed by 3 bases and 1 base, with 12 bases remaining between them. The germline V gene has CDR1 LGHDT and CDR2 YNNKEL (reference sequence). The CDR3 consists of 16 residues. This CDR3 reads CASSHPPGQTNEKLFF. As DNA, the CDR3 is TGTGCCAGCAGCCACCCCCCGGGACAAACTAATGAAAAACTGTTTTTT.

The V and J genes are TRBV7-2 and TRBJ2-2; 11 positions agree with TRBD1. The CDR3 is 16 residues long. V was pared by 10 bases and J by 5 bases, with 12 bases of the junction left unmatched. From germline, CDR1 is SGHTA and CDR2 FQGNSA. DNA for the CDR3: TGTGCCACCAGGCGGGGGACAGGGGGTAGGACCGGGGAGCTGTTTTTT. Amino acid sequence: CATRRGTGGRTGELFF.

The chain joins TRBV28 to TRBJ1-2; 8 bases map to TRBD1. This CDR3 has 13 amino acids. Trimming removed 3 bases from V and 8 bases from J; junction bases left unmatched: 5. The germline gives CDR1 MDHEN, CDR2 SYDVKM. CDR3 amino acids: CASSFQGALGYTF. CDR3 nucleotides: TGTGCCAGCAGTTTCCAGGGGGCTTTAGGCTACACCTTC.

DNA of the CDR3: TGTGCCAGCAGCCTCGGACATAGCGGGAGCGGGCTGAACGAGCAGTACTTC. Amino acid sequence: CASSLGHSGSGLNEQYF. The chain employs TRBV9 and TRBJ2-7; the match to TRBD2 covers 9 bases. The ends lost 4 bases at V and 5 bases at J; junction bases unmatched: 16. The CDR3 spans 17 residues. Germline V gives CDR1 SGDLS, CDR2 YYNGEE.

The CDR3 loop reads CASRLQGRDTQYF. The CDR3 DNA follows: TGTGCAAGTCGCTTACAAGGGAGAGATACGCAGTATTTT. The chain couples TRBV12-2 to TRBJ2-3; no DNA check was done on the table's D call, TRBD2. TRBV12-2 is listed as a pseudogene. The CDR3 has 13 amino acids.

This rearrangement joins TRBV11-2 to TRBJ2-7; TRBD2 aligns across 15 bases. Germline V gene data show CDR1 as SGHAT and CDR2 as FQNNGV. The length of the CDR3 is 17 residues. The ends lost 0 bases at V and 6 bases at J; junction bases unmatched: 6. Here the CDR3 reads CASSLDGTSGRRGEQYF. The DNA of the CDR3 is TGTGCCAGCAGCTTAGACGGGACTAGCGGGAGGCGTGGCGAGCAGTACTTC.

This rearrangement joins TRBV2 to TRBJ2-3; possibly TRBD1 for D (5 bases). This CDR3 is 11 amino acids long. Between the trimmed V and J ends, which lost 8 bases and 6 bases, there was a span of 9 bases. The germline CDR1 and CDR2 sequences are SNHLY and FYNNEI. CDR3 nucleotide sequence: TGTGCCAGCGTCAGGGTTGATACGCAGTATTTT. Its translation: CASVRVDTQYF.